This T cell receptor beta chain is drawn from a study of CD8+ T cells in alopecia areata. Across the study: Treated individuals took tofacitinib by mouth, 5 to 10 mg twice daily.

Regarding this clone: The antigen is undetermined.

The germline V gene encodes CDR1 SGDLS and CDR2 YYNGEE. The CDR3 runs to 16 residues. Trimming took 1 base from V and 4 from J; bases not matched to a gene: 4. In each case, RNA was isolated and then reverse transcribed into cDNA as the sequencing template. Profiled with immunoSEQ multiplex PCR; TCRdb holds only in-frame clones, not every one. In the table there are roughly 150,000 clones, around 47% of which are singletons. Study-level points and caveats: Normal skin's resident alphabeta T cells are also sequenced in scalp samples. Possibly as an HLA-related effect, TCR sharing across patients appeared less clear than in mice. Clonality was higher in lesional than normal scalp, especially in alopecia totalis/universalis.

This receptor was identified in a human donor with alopecia areata. The sequenced sample was CD4+ T cells sorted from blood. The chain joins TRBV9 to TRBJ2-7; TRBD2 aligns across 14 bases. The CDR3 DNA reads as TGTGCCAGCAGCGTATCCGGGACTAGCGGGAGTTACGAGCAGTACTTC. It encodes CASSVSGTSGSYEQYF.